One TCR beta chain is described in this entry. The antigen remains unidentified. The CDR3 is made up of 18 amino acids. V lost 6 bases and J lost 1, with 25 bases in between. The germline V gene encodes CDR1 SGDLS and CDR2 YYNGEE. TCRdb's table, derived via immunoSEQ multiplex PCR, lists solely in-frame clones and lacks some. The sample contains around 170,000 clones, approximately 90% of which appear only once. The data are from a study of T cell responses to AZD1222 COVID-19 vaccine. Across the study: Analysis merged second doses at about 4 or about 12 weeks. Study-level points and caveats: At study baseline, merely over 5 AZD1222 recipients were seropositive.

This receptor was taken from an adult in good health. V and J are TRBV9 and TRBJ2-5, with D maybe TRBD2 (8 bases). The material was peripheral blood, obtained on day 0 of AZD1222 vaccination. The DNA of the CDR3 is TGTGCCAGCACCGCCCGGGGGGGGTCGACAGGGCCCCAAGAGACCCAGTACTTC. This codes for CASTARGGSTGPQETQYF.